The entry that follows covers one TCR beta chain sequence. The antigen remains undetermined. This record comes from a study of cytomegalovirus exposure and HLA in healthy donors. Study-wide context: The study's early data release held roughly 90 million unique TCRs from HLA-typed donors.

The ends were cut back, 3 bases at V and 1 base at J, with 9 bases in the middle. Germline lookup yields CDR1 SGHRS and CDR2 YFSETQ. The CDR3 loop spans 14 amino acids. Broader study findings: In vitro checks showed that a few CMV-associated chains really do target CMV antigens. In a later analysis, V- and J-gene trimming of beta chains associated with a DCLRE1C missense variant, replicated independently.

Amplification used 60 Vbeta primers and 13 Jbeta primers. Only in-frame clones appear in the TCRdb table, and some are missing; sequencing was by immunoSEQ multiplex PCR. The sample has under 90,000 clones; roughly 74% are singletons. The sample taken for sequencing was PBMCs. The clonotype originates from a man aged 40-49 years in good health and CMV-seronegative. The chain employs TRBV5-1 and TRBJ2-3, with D uncertain. CDR3 sequence reads: CASSSMTGTDTQYF. The CDR3 bases are TGCGCCAGCAGCTCAATGACTGGCACAGATACGCAGTATTTT.